The clone carrying this TCR beta chain was picked up a small number of times. As yet, its antigen is unknown. The data derive from a study of CD8 T cells in ankylosing spondylitis. This CDR3 spans 13 amino acids. The germline CDR1 and CDR2 sequences are LGHDT and YNNKEL (reference sequence). Trimming took 4 bases from V and 2 from J, leaving 9 bases between them. Quantitative 5'-RACE with molecular barcodes was used to make the TCR beta libraries. TCRdb analysed the 5' RACE reads with MiXCR anew, one entry per CDR3 protein. The profile covers a few hundred thousand distinct CDR3 sequences, with around 7.6% appearing a single time and roughly 15% taken by the ten largest. Study-level findings and limits: What seemed typical of ankylosing spondylitis blood was a TCR beta motif built from eight highly homologous variants. Reportedly, disease-linked clones are significantly enriched in ankylosing spondylitis patients' matched synovial fluid. Disease-linked clones, CD8+, were relatively rare in peripheral blood. Earlier literature documents some of the motif variants in reactive arthritis synovial fluid and blood.

V and J are TRBV3-1 and TRBJ2-7; tentatively, D is TRBD1 (6 bases). The sequencing input was blood, either unsorted or a sorted T cell fraction (not recorded which). The clonotype originates from a male donor with ankylosing spondylitis. CDR3 amino acids: CASSPGATYEQYF. DNA of the CDR3: TGTGCCAGCAGCCCAGGGGCTACCTACGAGCAGTACTTC.